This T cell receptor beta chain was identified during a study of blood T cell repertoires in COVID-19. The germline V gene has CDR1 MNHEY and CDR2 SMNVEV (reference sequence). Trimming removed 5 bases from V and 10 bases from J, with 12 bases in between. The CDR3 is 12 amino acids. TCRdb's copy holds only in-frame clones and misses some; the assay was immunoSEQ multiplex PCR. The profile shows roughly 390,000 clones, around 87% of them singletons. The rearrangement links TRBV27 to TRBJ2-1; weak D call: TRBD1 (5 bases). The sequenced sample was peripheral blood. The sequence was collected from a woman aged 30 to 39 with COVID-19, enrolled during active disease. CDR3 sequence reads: CASSDPGPEQFF. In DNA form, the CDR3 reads TGTGCCAGCAGTGACCCAGGGCCCGAGCAGTTCTTC.